In its sample, the clone carrying this T cell receptor (beta chain) was seen once. Its antigen is undetermined. The data originate from a study of cytotoxic CD8 clonotypes in ibrutinib-treated CLL. Turning to the study itself: Partial responders roughly 25, complete 2; roughly twelve progressed and about 15 stayed in remission by median roughly 5.5 years. Each sample contained, on average, 255,043 productive templates and roughly 96,000 productive rearrangements.

In germline, CDR1 is MDHEN, CDR2 SYDVKM. Trimming left V 3 bases short and J 5 bases short, with 16 bases between. This CDR3 contains 15 residues. The data were produced by immunoSEQ multiplex PCR, yet TCRdb's version contains in-frame clones alone and is incomplete. This sample has approximately 280,000 clones, with roughly four fifths found just once. With cryopreserved PBMCs as the source, around 2 micrograms of genomic DNA went to TCR beta libraries. General study findings and limits: Clonality increased with ibrutinib response but returned toward baseline at progression.

Material: PBMCs, obtained at disease progression, from a patient treated with ibrutinib. This receptor was identified in a human donor with chronic lymphocytic leukemia. V gene TRBV28 combines with J gene TRBJ2-5, with D perhaps assigned TRBD1 or TRBD2 (5 bases each). CDR3 sequence reads: CASSFPSRGPETQYF. In DNA, the CDR3 is TGTGCCAGCAGTTTCCCGAGCCGGGGCCCGGAGACCCAGTACTTC. Full variable domain (outside the CDR3, taken from reference TRBV28 and TRBJ2-5): DVKVTQSSRYLVKRTGEKVFLECVQDMDHENMFWYRQDPGLGLRLIYFSYDVKMKEKGDIPEGYSVSREKKERFSLILESASTNQTSMYLCASSFPSRGPETQYFGPGTRLLVL.